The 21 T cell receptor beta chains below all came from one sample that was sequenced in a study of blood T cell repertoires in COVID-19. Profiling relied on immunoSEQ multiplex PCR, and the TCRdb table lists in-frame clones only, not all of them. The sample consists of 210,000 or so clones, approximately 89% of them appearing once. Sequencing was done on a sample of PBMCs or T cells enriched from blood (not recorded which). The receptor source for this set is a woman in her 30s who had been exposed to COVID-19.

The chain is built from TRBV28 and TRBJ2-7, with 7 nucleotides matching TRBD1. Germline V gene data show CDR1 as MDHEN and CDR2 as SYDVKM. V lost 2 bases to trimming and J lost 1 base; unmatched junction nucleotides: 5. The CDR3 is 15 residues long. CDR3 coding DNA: TGTGCCAGCAGTTTAGGGGGACAGCTATCCTACGAGCAGTACTTC. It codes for CASSLGGQLSYEQYF. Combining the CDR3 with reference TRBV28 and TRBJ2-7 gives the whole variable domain DVKVTQSSRYLVKRTGEKVFLECVQDMDHENMFWYRQDPGLGLRLIYFSYDVKMKEKGDIPEGYSVSREKKERFSLILESASTNQTSMYLCASSLGGQLSYEQYFGPGTRLTVT.

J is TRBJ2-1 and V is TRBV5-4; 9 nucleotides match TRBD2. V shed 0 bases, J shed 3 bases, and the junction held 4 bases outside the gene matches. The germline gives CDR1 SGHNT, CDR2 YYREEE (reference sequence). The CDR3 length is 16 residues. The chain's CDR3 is CASSLEVTSGYNEQFF. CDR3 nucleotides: TGTGCCAGCAGCTTGGAGGTGACTAGCGGCTACAATGAGCAGTTCTTC.

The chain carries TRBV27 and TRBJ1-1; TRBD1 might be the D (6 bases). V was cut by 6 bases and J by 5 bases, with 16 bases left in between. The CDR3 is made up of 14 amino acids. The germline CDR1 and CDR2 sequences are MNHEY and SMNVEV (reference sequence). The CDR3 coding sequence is TGTGCCAGCAGATCGGGACTAAGGGGGACTGAAGCTTTCTTT. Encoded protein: CASRSGLRGTEAFF.

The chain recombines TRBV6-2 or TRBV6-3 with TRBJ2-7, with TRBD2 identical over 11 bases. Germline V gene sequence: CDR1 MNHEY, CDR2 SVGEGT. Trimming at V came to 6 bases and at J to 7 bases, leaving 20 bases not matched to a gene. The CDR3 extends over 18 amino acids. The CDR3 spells CASSYHTLSGRALREQYF. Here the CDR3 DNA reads TGTGCCAGCAGCTATCACACCCTTAGCGGGAGGGCCCTAAGAGAGCAGTACTTC.

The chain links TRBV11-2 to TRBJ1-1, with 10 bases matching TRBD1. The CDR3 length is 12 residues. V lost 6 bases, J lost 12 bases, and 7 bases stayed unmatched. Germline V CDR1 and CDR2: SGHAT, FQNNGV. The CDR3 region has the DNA TGTGCCAGCAGACGGGACAGGGGAGTGACTTTCTTT. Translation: CASRRDRGVTFF.

CDR3 sequence (DNA): TGTGCCAGCAGCTTCTTTGGTTCCGGGACAGGGGAGACCACTGAAGCTTTCTTT. It translates to CASSFFGSGTGETTEAFF. V gene TRBV7-9 combines with J gene TRBJ1-1; 10 positions match TRBD1. V lost 3 bases, J lost 4 bases, and 14 bases stayed unmatched. From germline, CDR1 is SEHNR and CDR2 FQNEAQ (reference sequence). The CDR3 length is 18 residues.

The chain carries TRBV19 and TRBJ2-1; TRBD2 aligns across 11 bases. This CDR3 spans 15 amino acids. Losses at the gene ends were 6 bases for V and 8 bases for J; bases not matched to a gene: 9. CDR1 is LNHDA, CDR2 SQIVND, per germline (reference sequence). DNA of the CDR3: TGTGCCAGTAGCCCAACTAGCGGGAGTACCGATGAGCAGTTCTTC. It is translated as CASSPTSGSTDEQFF.

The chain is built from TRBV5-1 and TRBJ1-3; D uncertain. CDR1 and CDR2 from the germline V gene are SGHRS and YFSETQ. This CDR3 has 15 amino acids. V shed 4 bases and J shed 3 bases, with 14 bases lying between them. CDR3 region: CASSPDGVHGNTIYF. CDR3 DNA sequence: TGCGCCAGCAGCCCGGACGGGGTCCATGGAAACACCATATATTTT.

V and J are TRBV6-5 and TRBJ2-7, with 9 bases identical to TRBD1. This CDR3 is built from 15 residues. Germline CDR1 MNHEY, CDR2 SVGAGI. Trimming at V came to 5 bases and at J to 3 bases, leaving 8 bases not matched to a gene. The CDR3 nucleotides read TGTGCCAGCAGTACCTCCGGGACAGGGATCTACGAGCAGTACTTC. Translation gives CASSTSGTGIYEQYF.

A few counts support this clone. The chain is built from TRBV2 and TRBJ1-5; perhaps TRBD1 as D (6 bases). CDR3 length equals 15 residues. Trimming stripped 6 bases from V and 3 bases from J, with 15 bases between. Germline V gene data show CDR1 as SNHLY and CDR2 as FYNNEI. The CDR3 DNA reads TGTGCCAGCAGGACCGACACAGGGTACAATCAGCCCCAGCATTTT. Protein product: CASRTDTGYNQPQHF.

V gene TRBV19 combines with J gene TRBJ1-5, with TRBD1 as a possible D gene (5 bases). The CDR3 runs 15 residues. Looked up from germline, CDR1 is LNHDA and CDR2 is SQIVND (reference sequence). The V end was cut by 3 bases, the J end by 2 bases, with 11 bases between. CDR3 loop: CASSISGHGNQPQHF. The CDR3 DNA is TGTGCCAGTAGTATCTCTGGACACGGCAATCAGCCCCAGCATTTT.

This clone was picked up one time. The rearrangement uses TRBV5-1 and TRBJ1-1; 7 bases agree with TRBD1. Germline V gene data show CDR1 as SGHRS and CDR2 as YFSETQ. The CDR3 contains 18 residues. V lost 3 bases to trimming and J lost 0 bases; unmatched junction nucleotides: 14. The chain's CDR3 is CASSSLTGMSLMNTEAFF. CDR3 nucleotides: TGCGCCAGCAGCTCCCTGACAGGGATGAGCCTAATGAACACTGAAGCTTTCTTT.

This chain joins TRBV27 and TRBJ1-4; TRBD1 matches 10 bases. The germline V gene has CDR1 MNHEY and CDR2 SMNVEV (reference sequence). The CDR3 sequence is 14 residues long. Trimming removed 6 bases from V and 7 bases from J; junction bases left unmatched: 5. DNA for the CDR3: TGTGCCAGCAGGGTGACAGGGGGCGTTGAAAAACTGTTTTTT. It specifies CASRVTGGVEKLFF.

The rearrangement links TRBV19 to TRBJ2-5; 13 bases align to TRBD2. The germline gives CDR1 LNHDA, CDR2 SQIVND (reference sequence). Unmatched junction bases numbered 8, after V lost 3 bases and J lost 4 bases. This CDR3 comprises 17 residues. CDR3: CASSIPSLAGGAETQYF. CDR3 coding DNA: TGTGCCAGTAGTATCCCCTCACTAGCGGGAGGGGCAGAGACCCAGTACTTC.

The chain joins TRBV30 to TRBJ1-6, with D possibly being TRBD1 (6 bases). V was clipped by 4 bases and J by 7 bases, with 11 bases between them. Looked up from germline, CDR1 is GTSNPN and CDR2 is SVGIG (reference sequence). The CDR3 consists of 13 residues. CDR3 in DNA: TGTGCCTGGACACAGGGAAGGAATTCACCCCTCCACTTT. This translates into CAWTQGRNSPLHF.

CDR3 nucleotides: TGTGCCAGTATGTGGGGACAGGGTCCTGGAGCGACTGAAGCTTTCTTT. It yields the protein CASMWGQGPGATEAFF. This chain uses TRBV19 with TRBJ1-1, with 9 positions matching TRBD1. Trimming removed 7 bases from V and 5 bases from J; junction bases left unmatched: 14. Germline CDR1 and CDR2: LNHDA and SQIVND (reference sequence). The CDR3 is made up of 16 amino acids.

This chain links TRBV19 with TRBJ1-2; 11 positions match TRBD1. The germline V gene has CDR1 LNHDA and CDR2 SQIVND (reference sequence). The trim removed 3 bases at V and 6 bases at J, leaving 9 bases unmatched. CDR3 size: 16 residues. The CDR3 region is CASSMFNRDRGNGYTF. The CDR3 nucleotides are TGTGCCAGTAGTATGTTTAACCGGGACAGGGGGAATGGCTACACCTTC.

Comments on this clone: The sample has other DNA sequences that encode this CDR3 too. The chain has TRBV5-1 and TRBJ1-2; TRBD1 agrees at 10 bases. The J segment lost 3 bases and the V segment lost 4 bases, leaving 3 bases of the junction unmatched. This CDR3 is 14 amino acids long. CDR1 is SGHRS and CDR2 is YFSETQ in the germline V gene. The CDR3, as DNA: TGCGCCAGCAGCCTTGGACAGGGGGACTATGGCTACACCTTC. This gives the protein CASSLGQGDYGYTF.

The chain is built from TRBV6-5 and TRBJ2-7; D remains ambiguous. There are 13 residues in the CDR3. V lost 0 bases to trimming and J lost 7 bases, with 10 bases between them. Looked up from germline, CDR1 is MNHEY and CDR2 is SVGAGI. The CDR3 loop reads CASSYSPLGEQYF. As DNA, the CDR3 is TGTGCCAGCAGTTACTCGCCCCTCGGTGAGCAGTACTTC.

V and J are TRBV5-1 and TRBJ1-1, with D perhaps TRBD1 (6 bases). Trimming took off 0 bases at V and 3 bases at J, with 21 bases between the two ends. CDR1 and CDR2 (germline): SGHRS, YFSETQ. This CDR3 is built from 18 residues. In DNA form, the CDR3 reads TGCGCCAGCAGCTTGGCAGGGGTGCTCCGGCTGAGGGACACTGAAGCTTTCTTT. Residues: CASSLAGVLRLRDTEAFF.

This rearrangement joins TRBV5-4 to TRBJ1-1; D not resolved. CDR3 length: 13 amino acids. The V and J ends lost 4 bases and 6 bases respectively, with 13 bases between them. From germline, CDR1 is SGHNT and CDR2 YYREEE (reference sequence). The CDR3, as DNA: TGTGCCAGCAGCCAAGGAGTTACCCCTGAAGCTTTCTTT. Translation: CASSQGVTPEAFF.